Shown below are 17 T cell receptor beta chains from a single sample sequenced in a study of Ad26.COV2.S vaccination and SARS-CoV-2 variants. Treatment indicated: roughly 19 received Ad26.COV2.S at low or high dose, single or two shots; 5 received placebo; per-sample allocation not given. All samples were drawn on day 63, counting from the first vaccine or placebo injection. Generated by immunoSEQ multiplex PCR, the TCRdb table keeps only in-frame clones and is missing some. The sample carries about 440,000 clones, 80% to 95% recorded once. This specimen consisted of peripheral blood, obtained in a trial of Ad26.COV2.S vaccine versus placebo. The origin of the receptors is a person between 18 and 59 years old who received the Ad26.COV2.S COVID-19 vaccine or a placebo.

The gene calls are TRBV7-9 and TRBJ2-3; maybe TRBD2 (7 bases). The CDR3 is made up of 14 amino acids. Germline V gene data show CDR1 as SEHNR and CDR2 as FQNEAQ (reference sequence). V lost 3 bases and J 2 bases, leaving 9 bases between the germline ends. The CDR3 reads CASSFGGPTDTQYF. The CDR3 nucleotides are TGTGCCAGCAGCTTCGGGGGGCCCACAGATACGCAGTATTTT.

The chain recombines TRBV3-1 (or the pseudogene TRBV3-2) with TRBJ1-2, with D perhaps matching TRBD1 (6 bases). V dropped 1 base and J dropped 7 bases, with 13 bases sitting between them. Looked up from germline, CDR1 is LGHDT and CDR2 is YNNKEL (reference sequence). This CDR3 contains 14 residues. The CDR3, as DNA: TGTGCCAGCAGCCAAGTGGCAGGGGAATTTGGCTACACCTTC. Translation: CASSQVAGEFGYTF.

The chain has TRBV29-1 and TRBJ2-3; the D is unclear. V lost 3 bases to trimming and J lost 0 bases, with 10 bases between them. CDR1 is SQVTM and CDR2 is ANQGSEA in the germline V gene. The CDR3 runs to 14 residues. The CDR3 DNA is TGCAGCGTTGAGGGCTCAGAGAGCACAGATACGCAGTATTTT. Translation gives CSVEGSESTDTQYF.

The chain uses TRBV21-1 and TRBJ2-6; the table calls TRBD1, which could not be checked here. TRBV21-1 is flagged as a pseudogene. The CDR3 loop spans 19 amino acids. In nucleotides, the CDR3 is TGTGCCAGCAGCAAATCGCACACACCTAGGGGGTCTGGGGCCAACGTCCTGACTTTC. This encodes CASSKSHTPRGSGANVLTF.

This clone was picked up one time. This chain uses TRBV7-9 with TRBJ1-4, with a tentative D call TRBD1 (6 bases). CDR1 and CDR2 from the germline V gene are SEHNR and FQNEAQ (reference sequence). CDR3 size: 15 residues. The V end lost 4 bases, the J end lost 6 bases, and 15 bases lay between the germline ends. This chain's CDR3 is CASSSPTGLHEKLFF. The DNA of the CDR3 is TGTGCCAGCAGCTCCCCTACAGGGCTGCATGAAAAACTGTTTTTT.

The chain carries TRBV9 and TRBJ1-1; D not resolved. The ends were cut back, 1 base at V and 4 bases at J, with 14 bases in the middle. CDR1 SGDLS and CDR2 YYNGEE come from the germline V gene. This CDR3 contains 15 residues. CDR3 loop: CASSVSSRETTEAFF. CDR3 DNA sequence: TGTGCCAGCAGCGTATCAAGTCGGGAGACCACTGAAGCTTTCTTT. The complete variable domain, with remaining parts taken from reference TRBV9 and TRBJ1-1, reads DSGVTQTPKHLITATGQRVTLRCSPRSGDLSVYWYQQSLDQGLQFLIQYYNGEERAKGNILERFSAQQFPDLHSELNLSSLELGDSALYFCASSVSSRETTEAFFGQGTRLTVV.

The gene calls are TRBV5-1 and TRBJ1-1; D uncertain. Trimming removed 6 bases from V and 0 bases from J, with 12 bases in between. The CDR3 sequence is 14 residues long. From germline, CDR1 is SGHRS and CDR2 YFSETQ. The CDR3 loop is CASNEGGMNTEAFF. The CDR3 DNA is TGCGCCAGCAACGAGGGCGGCATGAACACTGAAGCTTTCTTT.

CDR3: CASSPGLAGGVQYF. The DNA for the CDR3 is TGTGCCAGCTCACCGGGACTAGCGGGAGGGGTGCAGTACTTC. The chain recombines TRBV18 with TRBJ2-7, with TRBD2 matching 16 bases. The CDR3 loop spans 14 amino acids. The V and J ends lost 3 bases and 9 bases, in that order; junction bases with no gene match: 2. Germline assignment: CDR1 KGHSH and CDR2 LQKENI.

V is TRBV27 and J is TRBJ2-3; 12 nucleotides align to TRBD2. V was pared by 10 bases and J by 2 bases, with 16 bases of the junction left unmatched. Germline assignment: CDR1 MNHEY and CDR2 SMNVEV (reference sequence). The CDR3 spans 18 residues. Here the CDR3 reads CATIDLAGGSLPTDTQYF. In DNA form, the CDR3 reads TGTGCCACTATAGACCTAGCGGGAGGGTCCCTCCCCACAGATACGCAGTATTTT.

Here the CDR3 DNA reads TGTGCCACCAGTGATTTGAGGACTAGCGGGAGTGATGAGCAGTTCTTC. It encodes CATSDLRTSGSDEQFF. This chain connects TRBV24-1 to TRBJ2-1; 13 nucleotides align to TRBD2. The ends lost 0 bases at V and 8 bases at J; junction bases unmatched: 3. This CDR3 has 16 amino acids. CDR1 is KGHDR and CDR2 is SFDVKD in the germline V gene.

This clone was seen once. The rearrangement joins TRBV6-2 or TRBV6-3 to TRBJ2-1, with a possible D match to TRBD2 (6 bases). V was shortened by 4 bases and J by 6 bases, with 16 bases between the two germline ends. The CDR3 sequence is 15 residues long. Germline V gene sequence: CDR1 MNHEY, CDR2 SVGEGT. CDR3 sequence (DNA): TGTGCCAGCAGTTCCAGGGCGGGGACCCCCAATGAGCAGTTCTTC. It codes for CASSSRAGTPNEQFF.

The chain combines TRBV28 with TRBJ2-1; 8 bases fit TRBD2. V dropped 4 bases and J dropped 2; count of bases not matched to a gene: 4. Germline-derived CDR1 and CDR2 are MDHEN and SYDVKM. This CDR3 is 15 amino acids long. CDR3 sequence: CASSSGLGPYNEQFF. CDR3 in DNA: TGTGCCAGCAGTTCGGGACTAGGTCCCTACAATGAGCAGTTCTTC.

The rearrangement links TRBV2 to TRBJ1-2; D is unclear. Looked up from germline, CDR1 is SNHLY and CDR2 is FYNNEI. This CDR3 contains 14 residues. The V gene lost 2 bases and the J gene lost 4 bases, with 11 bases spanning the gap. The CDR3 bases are TGTGCCAGCAGTGAACCCCATGAGGGCTATGGCTACACCTTC. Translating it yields CASSEPHEGYGYTF.

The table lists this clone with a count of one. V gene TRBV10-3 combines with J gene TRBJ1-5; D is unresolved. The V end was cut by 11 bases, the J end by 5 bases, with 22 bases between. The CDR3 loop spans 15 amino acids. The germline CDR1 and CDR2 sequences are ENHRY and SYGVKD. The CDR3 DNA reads TGTGCCGCAGAACCGGGCCCTCCAGCCCATCAGCCCCAGCATTTT. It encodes CAAEPGPPAHQPQHF.

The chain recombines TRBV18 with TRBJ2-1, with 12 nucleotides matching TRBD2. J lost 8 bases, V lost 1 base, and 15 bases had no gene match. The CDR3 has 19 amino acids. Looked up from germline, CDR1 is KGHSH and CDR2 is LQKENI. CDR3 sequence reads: CASSPLTSGRLLEVDEQFF. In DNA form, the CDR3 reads TGTGCCAGCTCACCACTGACTAGCGGGAGATTGTTGGAAGTTGATGAGCAGTTCTTC. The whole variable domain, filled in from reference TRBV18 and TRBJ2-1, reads NAGVMQNPRHLVRRRGQEARLRCSPMKGHSHVYWYRQLPEEGLKFMVYLQKENIIDESGMPKERFSAEFPKEGPSILRIQQVVRGDSAAYFCASSPLTSGRLLEVDEQFFGPGTRLTVL.

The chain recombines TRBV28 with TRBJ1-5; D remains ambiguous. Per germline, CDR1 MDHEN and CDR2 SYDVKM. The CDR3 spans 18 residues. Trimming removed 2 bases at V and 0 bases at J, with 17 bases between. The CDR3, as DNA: TGTGCCAGCAGTTTAGACCCGCCTAAAGTCTATAGCAATCAGCCCCAGCATTTT. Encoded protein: CASSLDPPKVYSNQPQHF.

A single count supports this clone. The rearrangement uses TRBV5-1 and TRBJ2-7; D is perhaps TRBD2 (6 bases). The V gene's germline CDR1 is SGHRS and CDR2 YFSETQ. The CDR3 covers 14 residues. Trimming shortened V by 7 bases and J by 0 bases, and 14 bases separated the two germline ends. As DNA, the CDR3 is TGCGCCAGCTACTCCTGGGACTCCTCCTACGAGCAGTACTTC. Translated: CASYSWDSSYEQYF.